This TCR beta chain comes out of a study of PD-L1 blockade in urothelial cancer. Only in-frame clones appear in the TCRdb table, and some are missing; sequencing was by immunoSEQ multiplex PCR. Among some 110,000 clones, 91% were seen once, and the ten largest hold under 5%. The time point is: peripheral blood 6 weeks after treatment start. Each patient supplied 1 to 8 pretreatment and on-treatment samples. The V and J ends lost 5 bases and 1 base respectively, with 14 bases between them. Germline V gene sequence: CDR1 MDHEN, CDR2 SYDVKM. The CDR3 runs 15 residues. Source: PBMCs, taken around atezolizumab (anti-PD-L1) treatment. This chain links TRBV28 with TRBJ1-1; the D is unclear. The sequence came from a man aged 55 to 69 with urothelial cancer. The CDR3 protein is CASSPRTLANTEAFF. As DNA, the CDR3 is TGTGCCAGCAGTCCCCGGACTTTAGCGAACACTGAAGCTTTCTTT.